These T cell receptor beta chains were read from a single sample in a study of shared T cell receptors in the human thymus. Using immunoSEQ multiplex PCR, the repertoire was profiled, and TCRdb retains in-frame clones only, with some absent. The sample has roughly 550,000 clones, 78% seen once; the top ten hold 0.013%. These data were also filed under a second study, of human thymus T cells.

Sequenced sample: thymocytes. The receptors shown here come from a boy less than two years old with a congenital heart defect. Both conserved end residues are trimmed from each CDR3.

j_call v_call cdr3_aa
TRBJ2-4 TRBV4-1 ASSQPNPQAKNIQY
TRBJ1-2 TRBV7-2 ASSLEGAPRYT
TRBJ2-1 TRBV5-4 ASSLTSGSYNEQF
TRBJ1-5 TRBV28 ASSNRQGNQPQH
TRBJ2-1 TRBV10-3 AISESQRGSSYNEQF
TRBJ2-7 TRBV7-9 ASSPTGHYEQY
TRBJ2-1 TRBV5-4 ASSLPLSGRRDEQF
TRBJ2-2 TRBV9 ASSVSAGGCPGELF
TRBJ1-3 TRBV10-2 ASSPGQGANTIY
TRBJ2-3 TRBV11-2 ASSLPGLAGGPGDTQY
TRBJ2-3 TRBV7-2 ASSLDGGTTDTQY
TRBJ2-1 TRBV11-3 ASSSGLPYGNEQF
TRBJ2-7 TRBV5-6 ASSRMAWGGSYEQY
TRBJ2-3 TRBV23-1 ARGGETDTQY
TRBJ2-3 TRBV6-5 ASSSGTDTQY
TRBJ2-1 TRBV9 ASSVAFLRTLSYNEQF
TRBJ2-3 TRBV7-2 ASSTPTDTQY
TRBJ1-2 TRBV19 ASSMSFGTGPNYGYT
TRBJ2-1 TRBV28 ASSLGWDRDVGNEQF
TRBJ2-7 TRBV28 ASSPGGGGEQY
TRBJ1-2 TRBV30 AWRRGGGYT
TRBJ2-1 TRBV19 ASSIIAGGPDEQF
TRBJ2-7 TRBV5-5 ASSTTLGSSVAYEQY
TRBJ2-1 TRBV4-1 ASSQGAGTSGRTRTYNEQF
TRBJ2-7 TRBV5-1 ASSFSRTSRSYEQY
TRBJ2-7 TRBV12-5 ASGLPLEGRISYEQY
TRBJ1-1 TRBV9 ASSAGPTGLNTEAF
TRBJ2-5 TRBV25-1 ASSSYSGTSGRETQY
TRBJ2-7 TRBV7-2 ASSSLAGVPSYEQY
TRBJ2-7 TRBV6-1 ASSEALRLAGGSYEQY
TRBJ2-7 TRBV7-2 ASSPGLAGGLARYEQY
TRBJ2-7 TRBV28 ASSFSGLAGREGEQY
TRBJ2-7 TRBV28 ASSPGQGSWGTYEQY
TRBJ1-4 TRBV2 ASRVDRARTQNEKLF
TRBJ2-7 TRBV19 ASRGTGAYEQY
TRBJ2-7 TRBV10-3 AISDVREGLYEQY
TRBJ2-7 TRBV27 ASSHPPDEQY
TRBJ2-1 TRBV4-2 ASSHQPGLGNEQF
TRBJ2-7 TRBV4-2 ASNGAGSYEQY
TRBJ2-2 TRBV4-1 ASSQLPDRAGELF
TRBJ2-3 TRBV30 AWSPHGTSGGSQSTDTQY
TRBJ2-4 TRBV28 ASTGWRGRQY
TRBJ2-1 TRBV7-9 ASSLTGVYNEQF
TRBJ1-2 TRBV2 ASKLNRTNPYGYT
TRBJ2-6 TRBV4-3 ASSQEGGSGANVLT
TRBJ2-7 TRBV4-3 ASSQISTSGTSYEQY
TRBJ2-7 TRBV23-1 ASWRGAPRQGLGTSYEQY
TRBJ1-5 TRBV6-4 ASLASPGSNQPQH
TRBJ2-7 TRBV7-2 ASSLGLAFSPLYEQY
TRBJ2-3 TRBV25-1 ASSRQFRGTDTQY
TRBJ2-7 TRBV4-2 ASSQAQRVGASGKQY
TRBJ1-2 TRBV25-1 ASSEYDVNRSMDYT
TRBJ2-1 TRBV2 ASSEAPSGGFYNEQF
TRBJ2-3 TRBV25-1 ASSDRDRGPDTQY
TRBJ1-2 TRBV12-5 ASGLAEDSTNYGYT
TRBJ1-1 TRBV2 ASTFSVVEAF